These 5 T cell receptor beta chains came from one sample sequenced in a study of tissue T cells after allogeneic stem cell transplantation. This table comes from immunoSEQ multiplex PCR, and its TCRdb copy is limited to in-frame clones, with some not included. The repertoire holds just over 3,000 clones, around two fifths seen once, with approximately 31% in the top ten. Documented time point: mouse harvest day 14 after allogeneic transplant. Mouse grafts combined 10^7 T-cell-depleted bone marrow cells with 10^6 splenic CD5+ T cells. Sequencing input: gut tissue. These receptors all come from a female BALB/c mouse given C57BL/6 T cells with graft-versus-host disease after an allogeneic hematopoietic cell transplant.

On this clone: Gene names are mouse gene names. The sequenced fragment ends 1 residue before the CDR3 boundary, so the rest is inferred from the germline J gene. The chain combines TRBV24 with TRBJ2-4; TRBD1 matches 8 bases. This CDR3 is 18 amino acids long. The junction had 8 bases not matched to a gene; V was cut back by 0 bases and J by 0 bases. Germline-derived CDR1 and CDR2 are KGHTA and FRNEEI. CDR3 in amino acids: CASSLYTRTGSSQNTLYF. The CDR3 bases that were read are TGTGCCAGCAGTCTGTATACGAGGACAGGGTCTAGTCAAAACACCTTGTAC.

As concerns this clone: The gene symbols are mouse symbols. The sequenced fragment ends 1 residue before the CDR3 boundary, so the rest is inferred from the germline J gene. This chain joins TRBV2 and TRBJ2-4; 8 bases fit TRBD2. In germline, CDR1 is LGHNA, CDR2 YSYQKL. V was clipped by 4 bases and J by 5 bases; unmatched bases: 2. This CDR3 comprises 13 residues. The sequenced CDR3 bases are TGTGCCAGCAGCCGGGACTGGATAAACACCTTGTAC. Protein product: CASSRDWINTLY. The full CDR3 protein reads CASSRDWINTLYF.

This clone appeared a few times. The genes and germline here are from mouse. The read ends 1 residue before the CDR3 terminus; that terminus is restored from the germline J gene. In the same sample, other DNA sequences code for this CDR3. The rearrangement uses TRBV26 and TRBJ1-3, with TRBD1 as a possible D gene (5 bases). V was clipped by 4 bases and J by 0 bases, with 7 bases between them. The CDR3 consists of 14 residues. CDR1 and CDR2 (germline): KGHPV, FQNQEV (reference sequence). The CDR3 loop is CASSPDSSGNTLYF. The DNA read from the CDR3 is TGTGCCAGCAGTCCAGACAGTTCTGGAAATACGCTCTAT.

This clone was detected a few times. Mouse gene names and germline throughout. The CDR3 extends 1 residue past the end of the read, so its final part is completed from the germline J gene. The chain employs TRBV5 and TRBJ1-4, with 10 bases identical to TRBD1. The J segment lost 6 bases and the V segment lost 0 bases, leaving 1 base of the junction unmatched. CDR1 LGHNA and CDR2 YNLKQL come from the germline V gene (reference sequence). The CDR3 totals 15 residues. The part of the CDR3 DNA that was read is TGTGCCAGCAGCCAAGAGGGGACAGGGGACGAAAGATTATTT. Translation gives CASSQEGTGDERLF. The full CDR3 protein is CASSQEGTGDERLFF.

About this clone: Gene names denote mouse genes. Read sequence stops 1 residue before the CDR3 end, and the germline J gene provides the missing end. V usage is TRBV3 and J usage is TRBJ1-2, with a weak D call TRBD1 (5 bases). The CDR3 has 13 residues. Looked up from germline, CDR1 is SNHLY and CDR2 is FYNGKV (reference sequence). V was clipped by 4 bases and J by 0 bases, with 6 bases between them. The CDR3 sequence is CASSSTANSDYTF. The DNA read from the CDR3 is TGTGCCAGCAGCTCGACAGCAAACTCCGACTACACC.